One T cell receptor (beta chain) is described in this entry. This clonotype has just a few counts. The specificity of this receptor is unknown. No base quality information exists; no much larger clone differs at one position. These data are taken from a study of T-cell memory formation after mild COVID-19 (dated by TCRdb to the early 2020s). Background for the entire study: TCR sequence clusters from the two donors were found to be largely donor specific. In two donors, T-cell clones that expanded and contracted after mild COVID-19 were tracked by sequencing TCRalpha and TCRbeta repertoires over time. The cohort was made up of two young adult volunteers, one female and one male, who were previously healthy. Study-level results and caveats: SARS-CoV-2 specificity was not confirmed for the second-wave clones peaking on day 37. Balanced CD4/CD8 phenotypes were observed for clones contracting from day 15 to 85, whereas a bias towards CD4+ was observed for a second wave of clones expanding from day 15 to 37. Some responding clones were detected in pre-infection memory, suggesting pre-existing cross-reactive memory T cells joined the SARS-CoV-2 response. Contracting CD4+ clones appeared mostly in the CM and EM memory subsets, whereas CD8+ clones were enriched in EMRA. Only two mild cases were covered by the study, and larger cohorts that include severe cases with pre-infection samples were considered necessary.

Instrument used: Illumina NovaSeq 6000. TCRalpha and TCRbeta cDNA libraries were constructed by 5'RACE with constant-segment primers, with sample barcodes and unique molecular identifiers being introduced. Trizol reagent was used to extract RNA from every sample. Libraries were amplified in two PCR steps, with a second sample barcode and Illumina TruSeq adapters added in the second step. Libraries were sequenced on an Illumina NovaSeq with 2 x 150 bp paired-end reads. Processing in the source paper ran as follows. Demultiplexing of reads and collapsing into UMI-guided consensus sequences were performed with migec v1.2.7. Using mixcr v2.1.11, UMI consensuses were aligned to TRA and TRB V and J templates and then assembled into clonotypes. Clonotypes were classified as expanded or contracted when called significant by both edgeR and NoisET, with noise models trained on biological replicates. edgeR calls used a false discovery rate-adjusted p below 0.01 and a log2 fold-change threshold of 1. PCA with hierarchical clustering of max-normalized trajectories of the 1000 most abundant clonotypes was used as exploratory dynamics analysis. The CD4 or CD8 phenotype of responding clones was assigned using the separately sequenced CD4+ and CD8+ repertoires. The public reads were quality trimmed at Q25 with fastp and then assembled into clones with MiXCR by TCRdb, keeping productive beta chains. Every entry covers one CDR3 protein and lists the most common genes and DNA from its rows. TCRdb, not the authors, supplied the V and J calls. This sample is represented by around 250,000 distinct CDR3 sequences; 9.4% of them were singletons. Around 23% of the sample goes to the ten largest clones.

The germline ends are 7 bases apart after V is trimmed by 5 bases and J by 6 bases. Including cysteine and phenylalanine, the CDR3 has 11 amino acids. Only CDR3 DNA remains: 33 bases, in frame from the first base. PBMCs were isolated by Ficoll-Paque density gradient centrifugation. This sequence originates from a man aged 18 to 35 who had mild COVID-19 (a few samples of this study predate the infection). The sample titles of this study are shuffled in the database, so cell type and time point are left out; the donor was told from shared clones. This sequence uses TRBV12-3 or TRBV12-4 and TRBJ1-1, with a tentative D gene TRBD1 over 5 matching bases. The sequenced material came from PBMCs or a T cell subset sorted from them (not recorded which). CDR3 protein: CASSRGPEAFF. The sequenced DNA: TGTGCCAGCAGTCGGGGACCTGAAGCTTTCTTT.